Listed here are 27 T cell receptor beta chains from one sample, sequenced in a study of T cell responses to AZD1222 COVID-19 vaccine (dated by TCRdb to the early 2020s). What the time point label conveys for this sample: about 28 days (+/-7) after the second vaccine dose. The sample's treatment or condition label, in plain terms: meningococcal conjugate vaccine given as trial control. The library was built by means of the immunoSEQ multiplex PCR assay. TCRdb obtained this table from immuneACCESS and retained in-frame rearrangements with V and J assigned. These tables miss some clones; where compared with another copy, unresolved V genes account for less than half of the shortfall, and the remainder is unexplained. In all, the sample holds about 180,000 clones, and 80% to 95% of those were seen once. The ten largest make up under 1.1% of the sample. The source was peripheral blood, collected 28 days after the second dose of the MenACWY control vaccine. The receptors shown here come from an adult who received the MenACWY meningococcal vaccine as a control.

In this sample, this clone turned up once. The chain recombines TRBV5-1 with TRBJ1-2, with 7 bases matching TRBD1. The CDR3 totals 14 residues. CDR1 SGHRS and CDR2 YFSETQ come from the germline V gene. Unmatched junction bases numbered 3, after V lost 4 bases and J lost 0 bases. The CDR3 sequence: CASSVGQANYGYTF. Here the CDR3 DNA reads TGCGCCAGCAGCGTAGGACAGGCTAACTATGGCTACACCTTC.

The CDR3 region is CASRWGGTSLPFF. CDR3 nucleotides: TGTGCCAGTAGATGGGGAGGGACTAGCCTACCTTTCTTC. The chain combines TRBV19 with TRBJ2-1; 9 bases agree with TRBD2. The J segment lost 16 bases and the V segment lost 6 bases, leaving 13 bases of the junction unmatched. The CDR3 totals 13 residues. Germline V lookup: CDR1 LNHDA, CDR2 SQIVND (reference sequence).

This clone has just one count. This chain connects TRBV7-8 to TRBJ1-3; D unresolved. Per germline, CDR1 SGHVS and CDR2 FQNEAQ. This CDR3 comprises 14 residues. V shed 1 base and J shed 2 bases, with 6 bases lying between them. The CDR3 nucleotides are TGTGCCAGCAGCTTAGGGACGGCTGGAAACACCATATATTTT. It yields the protein CASSLGTAGNTIYF.

This chain connects TRBV3-1 (or the pseudogene TRBV3-2) to TRBJ1-6, with D possibly TRBD1 on 6 matching bases. Between the trimmed V and J ends, which lost 2 bases and 10 bases, there was a span of 9 bases. This CDR3 is 13 amino acids long. Germline V gene lookup returns CDR1 LGHDT and CDR2 YNNKEL (reference sequence). In nucleotides, the CDR3 is TGTGCCAGCAGCCAAACAGGGACCTCACCCCTCCACTTT. It is translated as CASSQTGTSPLHF.

The CDR3 DNA is TGTGCCAGCAGCTCGGACAGGGGGCGCGACGAGCAGTACTTC. Amino acid sequence: CASSSDRGRDEQYF. The chain uses TRBV11-2 and TRBJ2-7, with 11 bases identical to TRBD1. The trim removed 4 bases at V and 5 bases at J, leaving 4 bases unmatched. This CDR3 has 14 residues. CDR1 and CDR2 from the germline V gene are SGHAT and FQNNGV.

This chain connects TRBV10-1 to TRBJ1-5; D not resolved. This CDR3 is 12 amino acids long. Germline V gene lookup returns CDR1 WNHNN and CDR2 SYGVQD (reference sequence). Trimming stripped 8 bases from V and 2 bases from J, with 7 bases between. Here the CDR3 reads CASSQGNQPQHF. CDR3 DNA: TGCGCCAGCTCCCAGGGCAATCAGCCCCAGCATTTT.

The chain uses TRBV6-5 and TRBJ1-1; tentatively, D is TRBD1 (6 bases). Germline CDR1 reads MNHEY; CDR2 reads SVGAGI. CDR3 size: 13 residues. The V end was cut by 5 bases, the J end by 10 bases, with 17 bases between. CDR3 DNA sequence: TGTGCCAGCAGTCCGGACAGCCCCTTGCCAGCTTTCTTT. Translated, it gives CASSPDSPLPAFF.

The rearrangement links TRBV9 to TRBJ2-2; 9 nucleotides line up with TRBD2. Germline lookup yields CDR1 SGDLS and CDR2 YYNGEE. The junction had 0 bases not matched to a gene; V was cut back by 2 bases and J by 1 base. The CDR3 loop spans 15 amino acids. This CDR3 is CASSVSGGNTGELFF. The CDR3 bases are TGTGCCAGCAGCGTTAGCGGGGGGAACACCGGGGAGCTGTTTTTT.

V is TRBV13 and J is TRBJ1-4; no clear D gene. Germline assignment: CDR1 PRHDT and CDR2 FYEKMQ (reference sequence). The CDR3 length is 12 residues. V dropped 7 bases and J dropped 8 bases, with 11 bases sitting between them. For the CDR3, the DNA is TGTGCCAGCATCGATCGTGCGGAAAAACTGTTTTTT. This translates into CASIDRAEKLFF.

The V and J genes are TRBV7-9 and TRBJ1-6; unclear D gene. The CDR3 is 17 amino acids. V was shortened by 1 base and J by 4 bases, with 14 bases between the two germline ends. The germline gives CDR1 SEHNR, CDR2 FQNEAQ (reference sequence). CDR3 coding DNA: TGTGCCAGCAGCTTAGTCATGGGAGACGGGTATAATTCACCCCTCCACTTT. It translates to CASSLVMGDGYNSPLHF. Filled out from reference TRBV7-9 and TRBJ1-6, the complete variable domain reads DTGVSQNPRHKITKRGQNVTFRCDPISEHNRLYWYRQTLGQGPEFLTYFQNEAQLEKSRLLSDRFSAERPKGSFSTLEIQRTEQGDSAMYLCASSLVMGDGYNSPLHFGNGTRLTVT.

This clone was recorded only once. The chain has TRBV27 and TRBJ1-3; D not resolved. CDR3 length: 16 amino acids. The germline V gene has CDR1 MNHEY and CDR2 SMNVEV (reference sequence). The V end lost 3 bases, the J end lost 4 bases, and 16 bases lay between the germline ends. CDR3 residues: CASSFSAVGFGNTIYF. CDR3 bases: TGTGCCAGCAGTTTCTCGGCAGTCGGATTCGGAAACACCATATATTTT.

The genes are TRBV5-1 and TRBJ2-7, with a possible D match to TRBD2 (5 bases). The CDR3 totals 16 residues. V lost 1 base and J 2 bases, leaving 16 bases between the germline ends. CDR1 is SGHRS and CDR2 is YFSETQ in the germline V gene. CDR3 coding DNA: TGCGCCAGCAGCTTGTCTACGGGAAGTGGTGCCTACGAGCAGTACTTC. This codes for CASSLSTGSGAYEQYF.

This chain links TRBV6-6 with TRBJ1-5; D gene ambiguous. V was pared by 7 bases and J by 0 bases, with 13 bases between. There are 15 residues in the CDR3. Germline V lookup: CDR1 MNHNY, CDR2 SVGAGI (reference sequence). CDR3 loop: CASTHAGYSNQPQHF. The CDR3 DNA reads as TGTGCCAGCACCCACGCCGGTTATAGCAATCAGCCCCAGCATTTT.

The gene calls are TRBV5-4 and TRBJ1-1, with 7 positions matching TRBD1. Trimming cost V 3 bases and J 3 bases; bases outside gene matches: 5. The CDR3 is 14 residues long. Looked up from germline, CDR1 is SGHNT and CDR2 is YYREEE (reference sequence). CDR3 DNA: TGTGCCAGCAGCTCGAGGGACAGATACACTGAAGCTTTCTTT. Amino acids: CASSSRDRYTEAFF.

The chain links TRBV7-2 to TRBJ1-5; D gene ambiguous. V shed 5 bases and J shed 5 bases, with 10 bases lying between them. CDR1 and CDR2 from the germline V gene are SGHTA and FQGNSA. There are 13 residues in the CDR3. In DNA, the CDR3 is TGTGCCAGCAGCCCACGCCTCGATCAGCCCCAGCATTTT. Amino acids: CASSPRLDQPQHF.

The chain employs TRBV2 and TRBJ1-1; D uncertain. V lost 7 bases and J 4 bases, leaving 16 bases between the germline ends. The CDR3 extends over 14 amino acids. Germline loops: CDR1 SNHLY, CDR2 FYNNEI. In DNA form, the CDR3 reads TGTGCCAGCACCGAATGGGCGTGGGGCACTGAAGCTTTCTTT. It yields the protein CASTEWAWGTEAFF.

The J gene is TRBJ1-2, the V gene TRBV2; possibly TRBD1 for D (5 bases). The CDR3 runs to 14 residues. V lost 7 bases and J 5 bases, leaving 17 bases between the germline ends. Per germline, CDR1 SNHLY and CDR2 FYNNEI. The CDR3 nucleotides are TGTGCCAGCAATACCGGGACGGGCCTTTATGGCTACACCTTC. It codes for CASNTGTGLYGYTF. Full variable domain (missing parts from reference TRBV2 and TRBJ1-2): EPEVTQTPSHQVTQMGQEVILRCVPISNHLYFYWYRQILGQKVEFLVSFYNNEISEKSEIFDDQFSVERPDGSNFTLKIRSTKLEDSAMYFCASNTGTGLYGYTFGSGTRLTVV.

The genes are TRBV5-1 and TRBJ1-6; 8 nucleotides line up with TRBD1. This CDR3 region has 15 residues. The J segment lost 8 bases and the V segment lost 0 bases, leaving 4 bases of the junction unmatched. Germline V gene lookup returns CDR1 SGHRS and CDR2 YFSETQ. The CDR3 spells CASSLGQGAYSPLHF. The DNA for the CDR3 is TGCGCCAGCAGCTTGGGCCAGGGGGCTTATTCACCCCTCCACTTT. The full variable domain, completed using reference TRBV5-1 and TRBJ1-6, is KAGVTQTPRYLIKTRGQQVTLSCSPISGHRSVSWYQQTPGQGLQFLFEYFSETQRNKGNFPGRFSGRQFSNSRSEMNVSTLELGDSALYLCASSLGQGAYSPLHFGNGTRLTVT.

The chain has TRBV19 and TRBJ1-1; no definite D call. Between the trimmed V and J ends, which lost 5 bases and 4 bases, there was a span of 11 bases. Germline V lookup: CDR1 LNHDA, CDR2 SQIVND (reference sequence). This CDR3 is 13 amino acids long. The CDR3 region has the DNA TGTGCCAGTAGTTCCCTCTCGGGCACTGAAGCTTTCTTT. Translation gives CASSSLSGTEAFF.

This chain uses TRBV27 with TRBJ2-1; D is perhaps TRBD2 (5 bases). Germline loops: CDR1 MNHEY, CDR2 SMNVEV (reference sequence). Between the trimmed V and J ends, which lost 5 bases and 7 bases, there was a span of 12 bases. The CDR3 contains 13 residues. As DNA, the CDR3 is TGTGCCAGCAGTCCCTCTACTAGAAATGAGCAGTTCTTC. Translating gives CASSPSTRNEQFF.

The rearrangement uses TRBV5-4 and TRBJ2-5, with 8 bases aligning to TRBD2. The CDR3 consists of 14 residues. Germline V gives CDR1 SGHNT, CDR2 YYREEE (reference sequence). V shed 4 bases and J 2 bases; nucleotides not matched to a gene: 4. The CDR3 here is CASSPGGGQETQYF. CDR3 bases: TGTGCCAGCAGCCCCGGCGGGGGGCAAGAGACCCAGTACTTC.

The rearrangement links TRBV6-5 to TRBJ2-5; 9 bases line up with TRBD2. Trimming took 6 bases from V and 4 from J; bases not matched to a gene: 9. Germline V gives CDR1 MNHEY, CDR2 SVGAGI. The CDR3 has 15 amino acids. CDR3 sequence: CASRRGGTSRETQYF. The CDR3 DNA reads as TGTGCCAGCAGGCGGGGGGGGACTAGTCGAGAGACCCAGTACTTC.

The chain joins TRBV7-8 to TRBJ2-7; TRBD1 matches at 7 bases. Germline CDR1 SGHVS, CDR2 FQNEAQ. The trim removed 4 bases at V and 0 bases at J, leaving 6 bases unmatched. The CDR3 spans 15 residues. The CDR3 spells CASSWGQSSSYEQYF. The DNA for the CDR3 is TGTGCCAGCAGCTGGGGACAGTCGAGCTCCTACGAGCAGTACTTC.

The chain has TRBV7-8 and TRBJ1-5; D is undetermined. The germline gives CDR1 SGHVS, CDR2 FQNEAQ. The CDR3 has 14 amino acids. V lost 1 base and J lost 4, with 8 bases in between. The CDR3 bases are TGTGCCAGCAGCTTAGGAGGCACTAATCAGCCCCAGCATTTT. It yields the protein CASSLGGTNQPQHF.

V is TRBV5-3 and J is TRBJ1-6; 10 bases fit TRBD1. TRBV5-3 counts as an open reading frame of uncertain function. V was clipped by 6 bases and J by 10 bases; unmatched bases: 4. This CDR3 is 13 amino acids long. The CDR3 DNA is TGTGCCAGAAAAGGACAGGGGGACTCACCCCTCCACTTT. Translating gives CARKGQGDSPLHF.

In its sample, this clone was seen once. The genes are TRBV5-1 and TRBJ2-1; TRBD2 matches 8 bases. This CDR3 spans 14 amino acids. Germline values: CDR1 SGHRS, CDR2 YFSETQ. V dropped 0 bases and J dropped 8; count of bases not matched to a gene: 4. The CDR3 DNA reads TGCGCCAGCAGCTTGGGTAGCGGGGACTATGAGCAGTTCTTC. It yields the protein CASSLGSGDYEQFF.

V gene TRBV5-1 combines with J gene TRBJ1-4; D remains ambiguous. The germline V gene encodes CDR1 SGHRS and CDR2 YFSETQ. This CDR3 contains 14 residues. V gave up 7 bases and J gave up 4 bases, with 14 bases separating them. CDR3 coding DNA: TGCGCCAGCTGTTCGGGCGGTGGTAATGAAAAACTGTTTTTT. Translated: CASCSGGGNEKLFF.